These 8 T cell receptor beta chains were sequenced from one sample in a study of blood T cell repertoires in COVID-19 (dated by TCRdb to the early 2020s). Library generation was performed with the immunoSEQ multiplex PCR assay. What TCRdb holds here is the immuneACCESS table cut down to in-frame rearrangements. Part of the clones is not present; checked against another copy, under half of the missing clones reflect an unresolved V gene, and the others are unexplained. Within this sample are about 190,000 clones, with over 75% of them counted one time only. Of the sample, approximately 12% is held by the ten largest clones. The specimen was peripheral blood. The source of these receptors is a man in his fifties or sixties who had recovered from COVID-19.

The V and J genes are TRBV5-5 and TRBJ1-5; the match to TRBD1 covers 7 bases. V trimming: 3 bases; J trimming: 5 bases; junction bases outside the gene matches: 8. The CDR3 has 15 amino acids. Looked up from germline, CDR1 is SGHKS and CDR2 is YYEKEE (reference sequence). The CDR3 region has the DNA TGTGCCAGCAGCTCGGACAGGATAGGGTATCAGCCCCAGCATTTT. This sequence encodes CASSSDRIGYQPQHF.

V and J are TRBV6-2 or TRBV6-3 and TRBJ2-4; no reliable D call. CDR1 MNHEY and CDR2 SVGEGT come from the germline V gene. This CDR3 region has 15 residues. V shed 2 bases and J shed 0 bases, with 8 bases lying between them. CDR3 loop: CASSYERLAKNIQYF. The CDR3 DNA is TGTGCCAGCAGTTACGAGCGATTAGCCAAAAACATTCAGTACTTC.

Here the CDR3 reads CASSFNTGSDLTYEQYF. For the CDR3, the DNA is TGTGCCAGCAGTTTTAACACAGGGTCAGATTTAACCTACGAGCAGTACTTC. The chain combines TRBV27 with TRBJ2-7, with D maybe TRBD1 (6 bases). This CDR3 is 17 amino acids long. CDR1 is MNHEY and CDR2 is SMNVEV in the germline V gene (reference sequence). The V and J ends lost 3 bases and 2 bases respectively, with 20 bases between them.

This sequence joins TRBV7-3 and TRBJ2-3; 10 bases align to TRBD2. With V trimmed by 1 base and J by 4 bases, 8 bases remained unmatched. This CDR3 region has 17 residues. CDR1 SGHTA and CDR2 FQGTGA come from the germline V gene. CDR3 amino acids: CASSLSASGRGADTQYF. The DNA of the CDR3 is TGTGCCAGCAGCTTAAGTGCTAGCGGGAGAGGCGCAGATACGCAGTATTTT.

The chain combines TRBV5-1 with TRBJ2-5; the match to TRBD1 covers 8 bases. The ends lost 7 bases at V and 7 bases at J; junction bases unmatched: 9. The CDR3 contains 13 residues. Germline V gene lookup returns CDR1 SGHRS and CDR2 YFSETQ. The CDR3 spells CASQTGTGRTQYF. The CDR3 region has the DNA TGCGCCAGCCAGACCGGGACAGGACGGACCCAGTACTTC.

The sample holds one count of this clone. V and J are TRBV7-3 and TRBJ2-3; tentatively, D is TRBD2 (6 bases). CDR1 is SGHTA and CDR2 is FQGTGA in the germline V gene. The CDR3 loop spans 15 amino acids. Between the trimmed V and J ends, which lost 2 bases and 0 bases, there was a span of 9 bases. CDR3 nucleotide sequence: TGTGCCAGCAGCTTATCAGGGACTAGCACAGATACGCAGTATTTT. This sequence encodes CASSLSGTSTDTQYF.

Worth noting for this clone: Other DNA sequences in this specimen translate into the identical CDR3. The chain combines TRBV12-3 or TRBV12-4 with TRBJ1-3, with D unclear. The CDR3 has 12 residues. V dropped 6 bases and J dropped 4 bases, with 7 bases sitting between them. The CDR3 DNA sequence: TGTGCCAGCAGCTATAGCGGAAACACCATATATTTT. It is translated as CASSYSGNTIYF.

The chain joins TRBV5-4 to TRBJ1-4; a possible D gene is TRBD1 (6 bases). CDR1 SGHNT and CDR2 YYREEE come from the germline V gene (reference sequence). V gave up 4 bases and J gave up 0 bases, with 16 bases separating them. The CDR3 totals 17 residues. CDR3 bases: TGTGCCAGCAGCCCAGCGGGGGGCTCTGCAACTAATGAAAAACTGTTTTTT. Encoded protein: CASSPAGGSATNEKLFF.